A selection of T cell receptor beta chains follows, all from one sample in a study of cytomegalovirus exposure and HLA in healthy donors. Profiling relied on immunoSEQ multiplex PCR, and the TCRdb table lists in-frame clones only, not all of them. Among roughly 130,000 clones listed, 65% to 80% were seen once. The sequenced sample consisted of PBMCs. Receptors originate from a woman in her thirties or forties in good health and CMV-seronegative. The CDR3 runs from the conserved cysteine through the conserved F or W. A D gene is named only where the DNA matches it firmly. Rows may omit the clone size; those that give it use once, few, many or a size class.

j_call,v_call,d_call,clone_size,cdr3_aa,cdr3_nt
TRBJ1-1,TRBV20-1,.,.,CSVWATEAFF,TGCAGTGTGTGGGCGACTGAAGCTTTCTTT
TRBJ2-1,TRBV11-3,TRBD2,.,CASSLSLAGGVQFF,TGTGCCAGCAGCTTGAGTCTAGCGGGTGGAGTGCAGTTCTTC
TRBJ1-2,TRBV7-2,.,.,CASNEQGIYGYTF,TGTGCCAGCAACGAACAGGGTATTTATGGCTACACCTTC
TRBJ2-1,TRBV5-1,.,.,CASSLGTRSEQFF,TGCGCCAGCAGCTTGGGTACTCGCTCTGAGCAGTTCTTC
TRBJ2-7,TRBV7-6,TRBD2,.,CASSSQSGSGYEQYF,TGTGCCAGCAGCTCCCAGAGCGGGAGTGGCTACGAGCAGTACTTC
TRBJ1-3,TRBV5-8,TRBD1,.,CASSPGQDLGNTIYF,TGTGCCAGCAGCCCTGGACAGGATCTTGGAAACACCATATATTTT
TRBJ2-3,TRBV11-1,.,.,CASSPGGTDTQYF,TGTGCCAGCAGTCCGGGGGGCACAGATACGCAGTATTTT
TRBJ2-2,TRBV7-9,.,.,CASSLAIGVATGELFF,TGTGCCAGCAGCTTAGCGATCGGGGTGGCCACCGGGGAGCTGTTTTTT
TRBJ1-5,TRBV28,TRBD1,few,CASTEPGQLNQPQHF,TGTGCCAGCACAGAGCCGGGACAGTTAAATCAGCCCCAGCATTTT
TRBJ1-5,TRBV27,.,.,CASSRWGGDGGSNQPQHF,TGTGCCAGCTCCCGTTGGGGGGGCGATGGGGGGAGCAATCAGCCCCAGCATTTT
TRBJ2-5,TRBV5-1,.,.,CASSLTEETQYF,TGCGCCAGCAGCTTGACAGAAGAGACCCAGTACTTC
TRBJ1-5,TRBV7-8,TRBD1,.,CASSLARTGLGQPQHF,TGTGCCAGCAGCTTAGCCCGGACAGGGCTTGGTCAGCCCCAGCATTTT
TRBJ2-5,TRBV2,TRBD2,.,CASSPGLAAQETQYF,TGTGCCAGCAGTCCTGGACTAGCGGCACAAGAGACCCAGTACTTC